The entry that follows covers one T cell receptor beta chain sequence. The data originate from a study of blood T cell repertoires in COVID-19. Study overall: The United States, Italy and Spain were the sources of the acute and convalescent COVID-19 samples. PBMCs, B-cell-depleted T cells, or T cells were the source of the cDNA or gDNA that made up the material.

Profiling relied on immunoSEQ multiplex PCR, and the TCRdb table lists in-frame clones only, not all of them. Of more than 140,000 clones listed, around 80% were seen once; the top ten hold roughly 7.9%. After removal of 4 bases from V and 5 bases from J, the junction contained 8 bases not matched to a gene. Germline V lookup: CDR1 KGHSH, CDR2 LQKENI. The CDR3 sequence is 15 residues long. The sequenced sample consisted of peripheral blood. The receptor's source is a woman between 45 and 60 years old in a cohort sampled during active or convalescent COVID-19. This chain links TRBV18 with TRBJ1-2; 9 nucleotides line up with TRBD1. The CDR3 sequence is CASSLNRGREYGYTF. In DNA, the CDR3 is TGTGCCAGCTCACTAAACAGGGGGCGAGAGTATGGCTACACCTTC. The variable domain in full, completed from reference TRBV18 and TRBJ1-2, reads NAGVMQNPRHLVRRRGQEARLRCSPMKGHSHVYWYRQLPEEGLKFMVYLQKENIIDESGMPKERFSAEFPKEGPSILRIQQVVRGDSAAYFCASSLNRGREYGYTFGSGTRLTVV.